This TCR beta chain was sequenced for a study of T cells in Graves' hyperthyroidism and ophthalmopathy. Overall study results and limits: Researchers found most expanded thyroid clonotypes above 0.001 in blood as well.

Comments on this clonotype: Its antigen remains unknown.

Uncontrolled infection, other autoimmune disease, pregnancy or lactation disqualified patients from enrolment. Diagnosing involved the use of clinical symptoms, serum thyroxine and TRAb, thyroid ultrasound and orbital computed tomography. Researchers amplified the TCR beta CDR3 regions from RNA transcripts. Researchers ran a first-round RT-PCR on the TCR CDR3 using the HTBI primer set. TCRdb called the multiplex PCR reads again in MiXCR, with one record for every CDR3 protein. The sample lists some 350,000 distinct CDR3 sequences, roughly 13% occurring once. There are 17 residues in the CDR3. After removal of 6 bases from V and 8 bases from J, the junction contained 12 bases not matched to a gene.

The sequence derives from a woman aged 40-49 years with Graves' ophthalmopathy. The chain recombines TRBV12-3 or TRBV12-4 with TRBJ2-2, with 13 bases matching TRBD2. The sample consisted of blood. The CDR3 here is CASRKSGLAGVEGELFF. The CDR3 region has the DNA TGTGCCAGCAGGAAAAGCGGACTAGCGGGGGTGGAGGGGGAGCTGTTTTTT.